The rows below give T cell receptor beta chains drawn from one sample of a study of blood T cell repertoires in COVID-19. Assay: immunoSEQ multiplex PCR; the TCRdb copy retains only in-frame clones and omits some. Among around 370,000 clones listed, roughly 91% were seen once. The sample taken for sequencing was PBMCs or T cells enriched from blood (not recorded which). Every receptor here comes from a woman under 30 who had recovered from COVID-19. Both conserved end residues are part of each CDR3. Each record gives: V gene, clone size, J gene, D gene, CDR3 protein, CDR3 DNA. The D gene is left open where the match is weak. Clone sizes are given selectively: once, few, many, or a class where the clone is expanded.

V gene: TRBV4-2; clone size: -; J gene: TRBJ2-1; D gene: -; CDR3 protein: CASSQYGGSSYNEQFF; CDR3 DNA: TGTGCCAGCAGCCAATACGGGGGATCCTCCTACAATGAGCAGTTCTTC
V gene: TRBV30; clone size: -; J gene: TRBJ1-3; D gene: TRBD1; CDR3 protein: CAWWTKGGTGNTIYF; CDR3 DNA: TGTGCCTGGTGGACTAAAGGGGGCACTGGAAACACCATATATTTT
V gene: TRBV4-2; clone size: -; J gene: TRBJ2-1; D gene: TRBD1; CDR3 protein: CASSQERTGEYNEQFF; CDR3 DNA: TGTGCCAGCAGCCAAGAAAGGACAGGGGAATACAATGAGCAGTTCTTC
V gene: TRBV14; clone size: -; J gene: TRBJ2-5; D gene: TRBD2; CDR3 protein: CASSQERTGGTQYF; CDR3 DNA: TGTGCCAGCAGCCAAGAGAGGACGGGAGGGACCCAGTACTTC
V gene: TRBV9; clone size: once; J gene: TRBJ1-6; D gene: TRBD1; CDR3 protein: CASAMGQGSYNSPLHF; CDR3 DNA: TGTGCCAGCGCGATGGGACAGGGCTCCTATAATTCACCCCTCCACTTT
V gene: TRBV10-3; clone size: -; J gene: TRBJ1-1; D gene: TRBD1; CDR3 protein: CAISNRDRGNTEAFF; CDR3 DNA: TGTGCCATCAGTAACCGGGACAGGGGAAACACTGAAGCTTTCTTT
V gene: TRBV28; clone size: once; J gene: TRBJ1-2; D gene: TRBD1; CDR3 protein: CASSALTGANYGYTF; CDR3 DNA: TGTGCCAGCAGTGCGCTGACAGGGGCTAACTATGGCTACACCTTC
V gene: TRBV5-5; clone size: -; J gene: TRBJ1-4; D gene: -; CDR3 protein: CASSLRDKGSGNEKLFF; CDR3 DNA: TGTGCCAGCAGCTTGCGGGACAAAGGATCGGGTAATGAAAAACTGTTTTTT
V gene: TRBV27; clone size: once; J gene: TRBJ1-2; D gene: TRBD1; CDR3 protein: CASSPTGPYGYTF; CDR3 DNA: TGTGCCAGCAGTCCGACAGGGCCCTATGGCTACACCTTC
V gene: TRBV9; clone size: -; J gene: TRBJ1-2; D gene: -; CDR3 protein: CASSVAGARYGYTF; CDR3 DNA: TGTGCCAGCAGCGTTGCGGGGGCTAGGTATGGCTACACCTTC
V gene: TRBV2; clone size: -; J gene: TRBJ1-2; D gene: TRBD1; CDR3 protein: CASSEWTGEGGYTF; CDR3 DNA: TGTGCCAGCAGTGAATGGACAGGGGAGGGTGGCTACACCTTC
V gene: TRBV9; clone size: -; J gene: TRBJ2-5; D gene: -; CDR3 protein: CASSVDRGPETQYF; CDR3 DNA: TGTGCCAGCAGCGTAGATAGGGGCCCGGAGACCCAGTACTTC
V gene: TRBV28; clone size: -; J gene: TRBJ2-5; D gene: TRBD2; CDR3 protein: CASRQKQRGGRETQYF; CDR3 DNA: TGTGCCAGCAGGCAAAAGCAGCGGGGGGGCCGGGAGACCCAGTACTTC
V gene: TRBV5-1; clone size: many; J gene: TRBJ2-5; D gene: TRBD2; CDR3 protein: CASSWSGSGVETQYF; CDR3 DNA: TGCGCCAGCAGCTGGTCCGGGAGCGGGGTGGAGACCCAGTACTTC
V gene: TRBV29-1; clone size: -; J gene: TRBJ1-1; D gene: -; CDR3 protein: CSVAGSWEITEAFF; CDR3 DNA: TGCAGCGTGGCGGGGTCGTGGGAAATCACTGAAGCTTTCTTT
V gene: TRBV5-1; clone size: -; J gene: TRBJ2-5; D gene: TRBD1; CDR3 protein: CASRTGDQETQYF; CDR3 DNA: TGCGCCAGCAGGACAGGGGACCAAGAGACCCAGTACTTC
V gene: TRBV2; clone size: -; J gene: TRBJ2-7; D gene: TRBD2; CDR3 protein: CASLSGGSYEQYF; CDR3 DNA: TGTGCCTCCCTTAGCGGGGGATCCTACGAGCAGTACTTC
V gene: TRBV15; clone size: -; J gene: TRBJ2-7; D gene: TRBD1; CDR3 protein: CATSIAGQGAHEQYF; CDR3 DNA: TGTGCCACCAGCATAGCTGGACAGGGGGCTCACGAGCAGTACTTC
V gene: TRBV4-3; clone size: -; J gene: TRBJ1-1; D gene: TRBD1; CDR3 protein: CASSQDINRGTEAFF; CDR3 DNA: TGCGCCAGCAGCCAAGATATAAACAGGGGTACTGAAGCTTTCTTT
V gene: TRBV27; clone size: -; J gene: TRBJ1-5; D gene: TRBD1; CDR3 protein: CASSFQGAPNQPQHF; CDR3 DNA: TGTGCCAGCAGTTTTCAGGGGGCTCCCAATCAGCCCCAGCATTTT
V gene: TRBV19; clone size: -; J gene: TRBJ1-5; D gene: TRBD1; CDR3 protein: CASSIAPRQGIRQPQHF; CDR3 DNA: TGTGCCAGTAGTATAGCCCCCCGACAGGGTATACGGCAGCCCCAGCATTTT
V gene: TRBV5-1; clone size: -; J gene: TRBJ1-1; D gene: TRBD1; CDR3 protein: CASSFRQGAGEAFF; CDR3 DNA: TGCGCCAGCAGCTTTAGACAGGGGGCCGGTGAAGCTTTCTTT
V gene: TRBV4-2; clone size: -; J gene: TRBJ2-1; D gene: -; CDR3 protein: CASSQVLDSVRDNEQFF; CDR3 DNA: TGTGCCAGCAGCCAGGTGCTCGATAGCGTTAGGGACAATGAGCAGTTCTTC
V gene: TRBV3-1/TRBV3-2; clone size: -; J gene: TRBJ1-4; D gene: -; CDR3 protein: CASSRTTATGEKLFF; CDR3 DNA: TGTGCCAGCAGTCGCACTACGGCGACCGGTGAAAAACTGTTTTTT
V gene: TRBV6-2/TRBV6-3; clone size: -; J gene: TRBJ2-4; D gene: -; CDR3 protein: CASSAPRGVAKNIQYF; CDR3 DNA: TGTGCCAGCAGCGCCCCGCGGGGCGTCGCCAAAAACATTCAGTACTTC
V gene: TRBV11-2; clone size: -; J gene: TRBJ2-7; D gene: TRBD1; CDR3 protein: CASSRKPQGASYEQYF; CDR3 DNA: TGTGCCAGCAGCCGTAAACCACAGGGGGCCTCCTACGAGCAGTACTTC
V gene: TRBV7-8; clone size: once; J gene: TRBJ1-1; D gene: -; CDR3 protein: CASSLEGVGTEAFF; CDR3 DNA: TGTGCCAGCAGCTTAGAAGGGGTGGGAACTGAAGCTTTCTTT
V gene: TRBV6-5; clone size: -; J gene: TRBJ1-2; D gene: -; CDR3 protein: CASRLTYYGYTF; CDR3 DNA: TGTGCCAGCCGACTAACCTACTATGGCTACACCTTC
V gene: TRBV25-1; clone size: -; J gene: TRBJ2-1; D gene: -; CDR3 protein: CASSPYSYNEQFF; CDR3 DNA: TGTGCCAGCAGTCCGTACTCCTACAATGAGCAGTTCTTC
V gene: TRBV5-1; clone size: -; J gene: TRBJ1-1; D gene: -; CDR3 protein: CASSLSWSGANTEAFF; CDR3 DNA: TGCGCCAGCAGCTTGTCTTGGTCAGGGGCTAACACTGAAGCTTTCTTT
V gene: TRBV27; clone size: -; J gene: TRBJ2-2; D gene: -; CDR3 protein: CASSFGGGRRLPGELFF; CDR3 DNA: TGTGCCAGCAGTTTTGGGGGGGGCAGACGGTTACCCGGGGAGCTGTTTTTT
V gene: TRBV6-5; clone size: -; J gene: TRBJ1-1; D gene: -; CDR3 protein: CASSQGAGERTEAFF; CDR3 DNA: TGTGCCAGCAGCCAAGGGGCAGGGGAACGAACTGAAGCTTTCTTT
V gene: TRBV9; clone size: -; J gene: TRBJ1-3; D gene: -; CDR3 protein: CASSVAPWGESGNTIYF; CDR3 DNA: TGTGCCAGCAGCGTGGCTCCATGGGGGGAATCCGGAAACACCATATATTTT
V gene: TRBV7-9; clone size: -; J gene: TRBJ2-5; D gene: -; CDR3 protein: CASSPQILGGKETQYF; CDR3 DNA: TGTGCCAGCAGCCCACAAATCCTCGGCGGGAAAGAGACCCAGTACTTC
V gene: TRBV28; clone size: once; J gene: TRBJ1-4; D gene: TRBD1; CDR3 protein: CASSTHPGGLDEKLFF; CDR3 DNA: TGTGCCAGCAGTACCCACCCAGGGGGGTTAGATGAAAAACTGTTTTTT
V gene: TRBV7-2; clone size: -; J gene: TRBJ1-6; D gene: -; CDR3 protein: CASSVPRGPNSPLHF; CDR3 DNA: TGTGCCAGCAGCGTACCCAGGGGACCTAATTCACCCCTCCACTTT
V gene: TRBV5-1; clone size: few; J gene: TRBJ1-5; D gene: TRBD1; CDR3 protein: CASSLVSRGGNQPQHF; CDR3 DNA: TGCGCCAGCAGCTTGGTATCCAGGGGGGGCAATCAGCCCCAGCATTTT